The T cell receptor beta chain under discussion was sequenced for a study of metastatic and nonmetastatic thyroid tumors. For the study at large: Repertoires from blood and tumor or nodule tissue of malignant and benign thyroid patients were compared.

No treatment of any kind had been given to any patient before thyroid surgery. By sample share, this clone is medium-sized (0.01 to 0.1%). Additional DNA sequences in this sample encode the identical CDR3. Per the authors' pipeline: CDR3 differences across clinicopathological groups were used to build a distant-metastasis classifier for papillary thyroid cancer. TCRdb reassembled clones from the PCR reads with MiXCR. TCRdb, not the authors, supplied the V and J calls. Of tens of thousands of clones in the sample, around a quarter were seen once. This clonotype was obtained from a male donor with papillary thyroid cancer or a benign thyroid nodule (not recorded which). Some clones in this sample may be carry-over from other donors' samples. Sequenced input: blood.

For the CDR3, the DNA is TGTGCTGGGGGGAAAAGCTCTGGGGCCAACGTCCTGACTTTC. It is translated as CAGGKSSGANVLTF. This chain uses TRBV30 with TRBJ2-6, with D perhaps TRBD2 (6 bases). Germline CDR1 GTSNPN, CDR2 SVGIG (reference sequence). The length of the CDR3 is 14 residues.